The subject of this entry is one T cell receptor (beta chain). Its matching antigen is unknown. These data come from a study of response to subunit inactivated influenza vaccine. Regarding the study as a whole: Researchers suggested that each seasonal influenza vaccination recruits few new T cells.

Each CDR3 protein gets one entry after TCRdb re-called the RT-PCR reads with MiXCR. The table includes hundreds of thousands of distinct CDR3 sequences, more than 11% detected once. Germline CDR1 and CDR2: MDHEN and SYDVKM. J lost 7 bases, V lost 6 bases, and 5 bases had no gene match. CDR3 length: 13 residues. This sequence originates from a man between 45 and 60 years old who received an inactivated influenza vaccine. Sample: PBMCs from blood, taken less than 15 days before vaccination. The V gene is TRBV28, the J gene TRBJ2-3, with 9 bases aligning to TRBD2. The DNA for the CDR3 is TGTGCCAGCAGAGGCGGGGGGGCTTATACGCAGTATTTT. Translating gives CASRGGGAYTQYF.